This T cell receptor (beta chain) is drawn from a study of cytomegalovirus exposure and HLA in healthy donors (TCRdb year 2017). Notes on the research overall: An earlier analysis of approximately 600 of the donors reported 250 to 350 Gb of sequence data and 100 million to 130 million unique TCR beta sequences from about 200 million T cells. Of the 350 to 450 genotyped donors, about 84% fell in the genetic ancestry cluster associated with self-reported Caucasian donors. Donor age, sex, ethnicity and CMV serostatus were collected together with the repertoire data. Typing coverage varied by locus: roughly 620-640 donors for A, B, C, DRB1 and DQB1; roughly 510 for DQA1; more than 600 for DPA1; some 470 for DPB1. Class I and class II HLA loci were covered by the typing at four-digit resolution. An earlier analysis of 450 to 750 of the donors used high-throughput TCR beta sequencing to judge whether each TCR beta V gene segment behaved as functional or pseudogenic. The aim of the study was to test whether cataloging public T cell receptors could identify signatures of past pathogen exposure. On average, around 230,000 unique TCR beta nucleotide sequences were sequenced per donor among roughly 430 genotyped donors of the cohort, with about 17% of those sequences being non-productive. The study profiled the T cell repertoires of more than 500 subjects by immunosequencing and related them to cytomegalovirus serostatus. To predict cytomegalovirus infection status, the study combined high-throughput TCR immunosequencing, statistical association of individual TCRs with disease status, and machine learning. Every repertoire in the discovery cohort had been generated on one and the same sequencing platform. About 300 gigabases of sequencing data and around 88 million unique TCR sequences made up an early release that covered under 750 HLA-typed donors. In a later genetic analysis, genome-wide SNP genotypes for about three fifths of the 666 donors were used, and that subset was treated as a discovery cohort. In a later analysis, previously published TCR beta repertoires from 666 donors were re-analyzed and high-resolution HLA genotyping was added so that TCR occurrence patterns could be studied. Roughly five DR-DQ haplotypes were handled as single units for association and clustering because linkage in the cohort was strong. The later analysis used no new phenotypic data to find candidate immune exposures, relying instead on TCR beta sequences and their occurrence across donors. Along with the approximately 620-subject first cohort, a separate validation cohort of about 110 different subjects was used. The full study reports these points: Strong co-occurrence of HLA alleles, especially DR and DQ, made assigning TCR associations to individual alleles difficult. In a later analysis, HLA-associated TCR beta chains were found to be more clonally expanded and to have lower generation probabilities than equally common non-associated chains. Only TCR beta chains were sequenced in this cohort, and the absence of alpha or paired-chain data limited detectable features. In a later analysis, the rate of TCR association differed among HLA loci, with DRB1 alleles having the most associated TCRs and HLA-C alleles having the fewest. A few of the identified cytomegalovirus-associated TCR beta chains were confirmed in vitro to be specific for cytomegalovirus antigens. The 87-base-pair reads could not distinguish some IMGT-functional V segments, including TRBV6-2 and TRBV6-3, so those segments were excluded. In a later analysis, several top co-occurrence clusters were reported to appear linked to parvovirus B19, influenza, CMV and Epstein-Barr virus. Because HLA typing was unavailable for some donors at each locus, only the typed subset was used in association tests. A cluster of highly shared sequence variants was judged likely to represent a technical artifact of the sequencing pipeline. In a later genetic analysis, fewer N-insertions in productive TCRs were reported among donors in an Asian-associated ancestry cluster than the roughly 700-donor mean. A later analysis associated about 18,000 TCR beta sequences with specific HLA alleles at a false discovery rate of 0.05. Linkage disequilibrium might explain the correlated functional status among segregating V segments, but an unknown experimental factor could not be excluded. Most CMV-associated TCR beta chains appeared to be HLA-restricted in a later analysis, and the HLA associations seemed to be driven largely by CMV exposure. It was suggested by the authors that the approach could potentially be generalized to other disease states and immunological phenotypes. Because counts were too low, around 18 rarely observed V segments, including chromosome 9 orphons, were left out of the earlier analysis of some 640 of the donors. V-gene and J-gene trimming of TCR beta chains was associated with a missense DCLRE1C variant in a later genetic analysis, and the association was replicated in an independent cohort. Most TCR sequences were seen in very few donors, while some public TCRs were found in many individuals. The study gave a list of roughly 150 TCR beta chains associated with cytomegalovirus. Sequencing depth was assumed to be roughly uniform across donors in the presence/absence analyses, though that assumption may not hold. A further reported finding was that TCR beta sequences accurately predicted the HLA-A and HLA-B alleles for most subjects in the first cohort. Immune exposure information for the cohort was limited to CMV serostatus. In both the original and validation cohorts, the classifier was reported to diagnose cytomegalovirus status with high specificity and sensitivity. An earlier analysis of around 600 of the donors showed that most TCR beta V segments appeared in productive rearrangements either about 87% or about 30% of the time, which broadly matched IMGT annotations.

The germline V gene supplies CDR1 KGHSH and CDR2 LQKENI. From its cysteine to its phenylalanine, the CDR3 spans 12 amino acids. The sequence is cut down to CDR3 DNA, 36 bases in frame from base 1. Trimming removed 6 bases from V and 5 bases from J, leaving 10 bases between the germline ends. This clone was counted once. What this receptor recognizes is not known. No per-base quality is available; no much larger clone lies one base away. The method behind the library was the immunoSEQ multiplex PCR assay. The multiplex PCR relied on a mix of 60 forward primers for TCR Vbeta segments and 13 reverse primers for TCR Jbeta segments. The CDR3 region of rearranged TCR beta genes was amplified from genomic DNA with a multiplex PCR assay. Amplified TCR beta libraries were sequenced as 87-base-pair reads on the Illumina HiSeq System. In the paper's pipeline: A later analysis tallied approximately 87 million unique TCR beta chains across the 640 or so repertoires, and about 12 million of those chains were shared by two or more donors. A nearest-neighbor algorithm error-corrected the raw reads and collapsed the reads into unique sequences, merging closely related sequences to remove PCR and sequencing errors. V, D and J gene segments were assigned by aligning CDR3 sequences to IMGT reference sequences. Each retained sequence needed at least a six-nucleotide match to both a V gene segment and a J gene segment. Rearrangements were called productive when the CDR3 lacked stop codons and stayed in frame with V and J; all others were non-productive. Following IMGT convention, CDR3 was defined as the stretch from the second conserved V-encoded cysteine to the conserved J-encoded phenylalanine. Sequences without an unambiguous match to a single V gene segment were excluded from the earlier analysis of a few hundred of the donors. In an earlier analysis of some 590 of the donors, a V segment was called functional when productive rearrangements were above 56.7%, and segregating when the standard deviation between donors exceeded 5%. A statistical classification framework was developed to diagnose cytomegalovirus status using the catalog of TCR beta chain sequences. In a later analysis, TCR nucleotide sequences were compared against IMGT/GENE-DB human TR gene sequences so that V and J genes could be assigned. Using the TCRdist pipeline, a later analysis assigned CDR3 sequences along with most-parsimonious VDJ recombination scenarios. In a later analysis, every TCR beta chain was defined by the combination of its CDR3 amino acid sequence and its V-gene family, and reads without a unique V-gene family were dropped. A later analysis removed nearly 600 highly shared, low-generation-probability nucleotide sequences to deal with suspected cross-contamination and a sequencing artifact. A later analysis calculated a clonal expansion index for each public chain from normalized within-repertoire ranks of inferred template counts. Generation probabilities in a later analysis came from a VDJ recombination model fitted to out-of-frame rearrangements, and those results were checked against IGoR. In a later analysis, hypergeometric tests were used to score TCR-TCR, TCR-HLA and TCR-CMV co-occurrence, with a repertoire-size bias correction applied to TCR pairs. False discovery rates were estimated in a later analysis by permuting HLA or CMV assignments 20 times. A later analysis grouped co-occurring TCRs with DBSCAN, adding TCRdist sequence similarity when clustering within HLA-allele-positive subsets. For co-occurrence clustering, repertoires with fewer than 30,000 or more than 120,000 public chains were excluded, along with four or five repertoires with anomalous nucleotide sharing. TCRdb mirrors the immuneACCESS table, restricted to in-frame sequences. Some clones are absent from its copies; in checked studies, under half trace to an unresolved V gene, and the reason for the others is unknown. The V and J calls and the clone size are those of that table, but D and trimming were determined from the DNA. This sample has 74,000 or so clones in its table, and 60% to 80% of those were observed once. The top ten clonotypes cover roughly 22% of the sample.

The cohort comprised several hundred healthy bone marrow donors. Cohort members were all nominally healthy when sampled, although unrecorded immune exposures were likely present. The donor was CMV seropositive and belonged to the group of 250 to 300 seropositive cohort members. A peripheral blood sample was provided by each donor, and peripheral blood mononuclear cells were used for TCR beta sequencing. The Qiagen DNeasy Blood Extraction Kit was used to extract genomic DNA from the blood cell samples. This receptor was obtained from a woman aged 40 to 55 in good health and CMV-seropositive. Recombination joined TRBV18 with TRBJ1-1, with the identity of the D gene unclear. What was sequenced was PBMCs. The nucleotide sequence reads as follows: TGTGCCAGCTCGAGGAGTGGGACTGAAGCTTTCTTT. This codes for CASSRSGTEAFF.